This T cell receptor (beta chain) is from a study of T-cell reconstitution after alpha-beta-depleted transplantation in children. This CDR3 has 13 residues. The germline CDR1 and CDR2 sequences are SNHLY and FYNNEI. V dropped 9 bases and J dropped 1 base, with 10 bases sitting between them. A word on this clonotype: Its antigen is unidentified.

For TCRbeta, the library was prepared with unique molecular identifiers. TCRdb reprocessed the PCR reads with MiXCR, giving one entry per CDR3 protein. The sample lists 240,000 or so distinct CDR3 sequences, approximately 8% occurring once. Study observations and caveats: A year post-transplant, T-cell counts and diversity derived mostly from newly produced T cells. From surviving recipient T cells and thymic progenitors came the high day-60 TCRbeta diversity observed in some patients. Two months or so post-transplant, alpha-beta T cells reportedly derived from several hundred expanded graft clones.

The rearrangement uses TRBV2 and TRBJ2-1; D is unclear. Sequenced material: PBMCs, mostly from graft donor cells, taken 180 days after TCRalphabeta/CD19-depleted stem cell transplant. The source of this sequence is a male patient aged 10 to 17 who had a stem cell transplant for acute lymphoblastic leukemia, so the T cells may come from the graft donor. The CDR3 loop reads CARRPSSYNEQFF. The CDR3, as DNA: TGTGCCAGGAGGCCTAGTTCCTACAATGAGCAGTTCTTC. The full variable domain, in which reference TRBV2 and TRBJ2-1 provide the parts outside the CDR3, is EPEVTQTPSHQVTQMGQEVILRCVPISNHLYFYWYRQILGQKVEFLVSFYNNEISEKSEIFDDQFSVERPDGSNFTLKIRSTKLEDSAMYFCARRPSSYNEQFFGPGTRLTVL.